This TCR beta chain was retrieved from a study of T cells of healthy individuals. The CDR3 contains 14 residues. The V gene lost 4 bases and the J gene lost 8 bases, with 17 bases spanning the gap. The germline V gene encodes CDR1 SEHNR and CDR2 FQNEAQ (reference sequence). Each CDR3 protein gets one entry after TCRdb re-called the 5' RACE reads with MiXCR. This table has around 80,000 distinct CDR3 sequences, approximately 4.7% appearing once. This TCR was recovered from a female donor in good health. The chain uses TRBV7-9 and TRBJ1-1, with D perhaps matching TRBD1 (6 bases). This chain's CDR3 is CASSSRTGTGEAFF. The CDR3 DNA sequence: TGTGCCAGCAGCTCTCGAACAGGGACCGGGGAAGCTTTCTTT.